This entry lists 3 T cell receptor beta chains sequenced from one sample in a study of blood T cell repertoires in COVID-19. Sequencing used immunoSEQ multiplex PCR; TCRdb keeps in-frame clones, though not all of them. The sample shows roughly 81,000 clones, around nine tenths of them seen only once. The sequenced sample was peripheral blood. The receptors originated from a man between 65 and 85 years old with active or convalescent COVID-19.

The CDR3 coding sequence is TGTGCCAGCAGCCTCTCCGGGACAGCCACCGGGGAGCTGTTTTTT. It is translated as CASSLSGTATGELFF. This chain uses TRBV5-5 with TRBJ2-2; 7 positions match TRBD1. Unmatched junction bases numbered 7, after V lost 4 bases and J lost 4 bases. The CDR3 is made up of 15 amino acids. Germline CDR1 reads SGHKS; CDR2 reads YYEKEE (reference sequence).

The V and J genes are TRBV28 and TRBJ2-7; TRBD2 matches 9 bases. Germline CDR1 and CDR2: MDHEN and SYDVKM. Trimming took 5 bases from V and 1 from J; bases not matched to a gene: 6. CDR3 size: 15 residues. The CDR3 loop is CASSPELAGSYEQYF. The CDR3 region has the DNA TGTGCCAGCAGTCCCGAGCTAGCGGGGTCCTACGAGCAGTACTTC.

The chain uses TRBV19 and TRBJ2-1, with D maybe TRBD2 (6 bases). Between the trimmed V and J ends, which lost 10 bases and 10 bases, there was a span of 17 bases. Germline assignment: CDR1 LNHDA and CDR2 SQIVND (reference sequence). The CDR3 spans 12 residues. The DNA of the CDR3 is TGTGCCACCGGAATGCGGGGAAAGGAGCAGTTCTTC. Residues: CATGMRGKEQFF.